What follows are 32 T cell receptor beta chains derived from one specimen sequenced in a study of cytomegalovirus exposure and HLA in healthy donors. The PCR had 60 Vbeta and 13 Jbeta primers. TCRdb keeps only in-frame clones here, not all; method: immunoSEQ multiplex PCR. Of nearly 110,000 clones in the sample, about two thirds were seen once. Sequencing was done on a sample of PBMCs. The source of these receptors is a boy aged 5-17 years in good health and CMV-seronegative.

In this sample, this clone turned up a few times. This chain connects TRBV4-1 to TRBJ2-1; 12 bases fit TRBD2. J lost 4 bases, V lost 4 bases, and 11 bases had no gene match. Germline values: CDR1 MGHRA, CDR2 YSYEKL. The CDR3 spans 18 residues. The CDR3 protein is CASSPGGLAGGTYNEQFF. CDR3 in DNA: TGCGCCAGCAGCCCAGGAGGGCTAGCGGGAGGGACTTACAATGAGCAGTTCTTC.

The gene calls are TRBV6-5 and TRBJ1-6; TRBD1 might be the D (5 bases). V lost 6 bases and J lost 8, with 11 bases in between. The length of the CDR3 is 13 residues. Germline values: CDR1 MNHEY, CDR2 SVGAGI. CDR3 sequence: CASSSTGDSPLHF. Written as DNA, the CDR3 is TGTGCCAGCAGCAGTACGGGGGATTCACCCCTCCACTTT.

This chain uses TRBV20-1 with TRBJ2-1; D gene unclear. This CDR3 contains 11 residues. Germline CDR1 reads DFQATT; CDR2 reads SNEGSKA (reference sequence). V shed 5 bases and J shed 5 bases, with 7 bases lying between them. CDR3 sequence: CSAYSNNEQFF. The CDR3 bases are TGCAGTGCTTACTCGAACAATGAGCAGTTCTTC.

This chain joins TRBV5-1 and TRBJ1-2, with 9 bases identical to TRBD1. With V trimmed by 4 bases and J by 5 bases, 3 bases remained unmatched. Germline assignment: CDR1 SGHRS and CDR2 YFSETQ. The CDR3 has 13 amino acids. CDR3 nucleotides: TGCGCCAGCAGCCAAGACAGGGGGTATGGCTACACCTTC. This encodes CASSQDRGYGYTF.

The genes are TRBV27 and TRBJ1-2; D uncertain. V lost 2 bases and J lost 7, with 11 bases in between. The germline CDR1 and CDR2 sequences are MNHEY and SMNVEV (reference sequence). This CDR3 spans 13 amino acids. The CDR3 DNA reads TGTGCCAGCAGTTTACTGGCGGATAGTGGCTACACCTTC. It specifies CASSLLADSGYTF.

The chain employs TRBV7-2 and TRBJ2-7; weak D call: TRBD1 (5 bases). V shed 5 bases and J shed 6 bases, with 17 bases lying between them. This CDR3 region has 14 residues. Germline V gene lookup returns CDR1 SGHTA and CDR2 FQGNSA. The CDR3 sequence: CASSAMPGSGEQYF. CDR3 in DNA: TGTGCCAGCAGCGCCATGCCAGGGTCGGGCGAGCAGTACTTC.

The chain recombines TRBV4-1 with TRBJ2-3; a weak D match, TRBD2 (6 bases). Germline V CDR1 and CDR2: MGHRA, YSYEKL. The CDR3 is made up of 14 amino acids. Trimming shortened V by 8 bases and J by 2 bases, and 14 bases separated the two germline ends. CDR3 loop: CASSRPSDTDTQYF. CDR3 DNA sequence: TGCGCCAGCTCCAGACCTAGCGACACAGATACGCAGTATTTT.

The V call is TRBV5-1, the J call TRBJ1-4; 9 bases are a match to TRBD1. This CDR3 is built from 14 residues. The germline gives CDR1 SGHRS, CDR2 YFSETQ. V was clipped by 5 bases and J by 8 bases; unmatched bases: 7. The CDR3 nucleotides read TGCGCCAGCAGTCCACAGGGGGCAGGAGAAAAACTGTTTTTT. Protein sequence: CASSPQGAGEKLFF.

The chain joins TRBV11-2 to TRBJ2-7; TRBD2 is a possible D gene (5 bases). Germline V gene sequence: CDR1 SGHAT, CDR2 FQNNGV. Trimming took 8 bases from V and 2 from J, leaving 13 bases between them. CDR3 length: 13 residues. CDR3 protein: CASGETQTYEQYF. The DNA for the CDR3 is TGTGCCAGCGGGGAGACTCAGACCTACGAGCAGTACTTC.

The chain links TRBV5-8 to TRBJ2-2; tentative D call: TRBD2 (6 bases). CDR3 length: 16 residues. Germline CDR1 and CDR2: SGHTS and YDEGEE. The ends were cut back, 4 bases at V and 4 bases at J, with 17 bases in the middle. The DNA for the CDR3 is TGTGCCAGCAGCCCAACCGGGACTCCCCCCACCGGGGAGCTGTTTTTT. Amino acids: CASSPTGTPPTGELFF.

The V and J genes are TRBV28 and TRBJ2-7; 8 bases align to TRBD2. V lost 2 bases and J lost 5; bases outside the gene matches: 11. CDR1 and CDR2 from the germline V gene are MDHEN and SYDVKM. This CDR3 spans 16 amino acids. As DNA, the CDR3 is TGTGCCAGCAGTTTAACTAGCGGTAATAAAGTCAACGAGCAGTACTTC. Translating it yields CASSLTSGNKVNEQYF.

The V call is TRBV12-5, the J call TRBJ2-7; no reliable D call. The germline CDR1 and CDR2 sequences are LGHNT and FRNRAP. The CDR3 spans 12 residues. V lost 6 bases to trimming and J lost 3 bases, with 9 bases between them. The CDR3 DNA reads TGTGCTAGTGGCCTCCTATACTACGAGCAGTACTTC. Translating it yields CASGLLYYEQYF.

The chain is built from TRBV5-1 and TRBJ1-6; no firm D call. Trimming took off 0 bases at V and 7 bases at J, with 14 bases between the two ends. CDR1 SGHRS and CDR2 YFSETQ come from the germline V gene. CDR3 length: 16 residues. The CDR3 reads CASSLGLESWNSPLHF. The CDR3 DNA reads TGCGCCAGCAGCTTGGGGCTAGAGTCGTGGAATTCACCCCTCCACTTT.

The J gene is TRBJ2-3, the V gene TRBV4-1; D remains ambiguous. The ends were cut back, 4 bases at V and 9 bases at J, with 11 bases in the middle. Germline V lookup: CDR1 MGHRA, CDR2 YSYEKL. The CDR3 runs 12 residues. The CDR3 DNA follows: TGCGCCAGCAGCCCCCCGGTCGGGACGCAGTATTTT. Translation: CASSPPVGTQYF.

The CDR3 nucleotides read TGTGCCAGCAACCAAGGGGGGAACACTGAAGCTTTCTTT. Its translation is CASNQGGNTEAFF. The V gene is TRBV2, the J gene TRBJ1-1, with D possibly matching TRBD1 (6 bases). With 7 bases removed from V and 1 base from J, the gap between germline ends came to 10 bases. This CDR3 spans 13 amino acids. Germline V gene sequence: CDR1 SNHLY, CDR2 FYNNEI.

V and J are TRBV5-1 and TRBJ2-1; D ambiguous. The CDR3 covers 13 residues. Between the trimmed V and J ends, which lost 4 bases and 8 bases, there was a span of 13 bases. Germline V gives CDR1 SGHRS, CDR2 YFSETQ. The CDR3 protein is CASSPVTPDEQFF. The CDR3 DNA reads as TGCGCCAGCAGCCCCGTGACTCCGGATGAGCAGTTCTTC.

The chain joins TRBV5-4 to TRBJ1-4; TRBD1 might be the D (6 bases). CDR3 size: 14 residues. CDR1 and CDR2 from the germline V gene are SGHNT and YYREEE (reference sequence). V shed 0 bases and J shed 7 bases, with 10 bases lying between them. CDR3 nucleotide sequence: TGTGCCAGCAGCTTGGAAGGGGGTGGTGAAAAACTGTTTTTT. Its protein is CASSLEGGGEKLFF.

The rearrangement joins TRBV28 to TRBJ1-5, with TRBD1 matching 8 bases. V lost 3 bases to trimming and J lost 2 bases; unmatched junction nucleotides: 3. Germline CDR1 is MDHEN and CDR2 is SYDVKM. CDR3 length: 15 residues. The CDR3, as DNA: TGTGCCAGCAGTTTGACAGGGGAACGCAATCAGCCCCAGCATTTT. Protein sequence: CASSLTGERNQPQHF.

This chain uses TRBV10-2 with TRBJ2-1, with TRBD1 matching 7 bases. The CDR3 runs to 14 residues. Germline V lookup: CDR1 WSHSY, CDR2 SAAADI. Losses at the gene ends were 7 bases for V and 5 bases for J; bases not matched to a gene: 8. The CDR3 is CASTPTGRDNEQFF. The CDR3 region has the DNA TGCGCCAGCACCCCGACAGGGCGAGACAATGAGCAGTTCTTC.

The genes are TRBV29-1 and TRBJ1-1; possible D gene TRBD1, 5 bases. Trimming took off 6 bases at V and 4 bases at J, with 18 bases between the two ends. The CDR3 has 14 amino acids. The germline V gene has CDR1 SQVTM and CDR2 ANQGSEA. CDR3: CSVAFGGQGTEAFF. The CDR3 bases are TGCAGCGTCGCCTTCGGAGGGCAGGGCACTGAAGCTTTCTTT.

The CDR3 reads CASSERGQPQHF. The CDR3 DNA reads TGTGCCAGCAGTGAACGGGGTCAGCCCCAGCATTTT. This chain links TRBV2 with TRBJ1-5; D unresolved. The germline V gene encodes CDR1 SNHLY and CDR2 FYNNEI. V lost 2 bases and J 6 bases, leaving 5 bases between the germline ends. This CDR3 has 12 residues.

The gene calls are TRBV5-6 and TRBJ2-5, with TRBD1 matching 7 bases. The DNA end is more similar to TRBJ2-7, so the J call may be wrong. CDR3 length: 13 amino acids. Germline loops: CDR1 SGHDT, CDR2 YYEEEE. CDR3 sequence: CASRARGGTEQYF. In DNA form, the CDR3 reads TGTGCCAGTCGAGCGCGAGGGGGCACCGAGCAGTACTTC.

A single count supports this clone. The V and J genes are TRBV7-2 and TRBJ2-7, with 7 bases identical to TRBD2. Germline V gene sequence: CDR1 SGHTA, CDR2 FQGNSA. The trim removed 2 bases at V and 4 bases at J, leaving 2 bases unmatched. The CDR3 has 13 residues. The CDR3 DNA reads TGTGCCAGCAGCTTACAGGGAGGGTACGAGCAGTACTTC. This codes for CASSLQGGYEQYF.

V is TRBV9 and J is TRBJ2-4, with TRBD1 as a possible D gene (6 bases). The CDR3 contains 15 residues. Deletions cut 1 base from V and 1 base from J, with 9 bases between. Looked up from germline, CDR1 is SGDLS and CDR2 is YYNGEE. CDR3 residues: CASSVTGQAKNIQYF. CDR3 nucleotides: TGTGCCAGCAGCGTAACCGGACAGGCCAAAAACATTCAGTACTTC.

V gene TRBV5-6 combines with J gene TRBJ2-7; maybe TRBD1 (6 bases). CDR1 is SGHDT, CDR2 YYEEEE, per germline. The CDR3 spans 13 residues. V gave up 3 bases and J gave up 0 bases, with 7 bases separating them. The CDR3 DNA is TGTGCCAGCAGCTGGGACAACTCCTACGAGCAGTACTTC. This codes for CASSWDNSYEQYF.

This clone was picked up a small number of times. This rearrangement joins TRBV30 to TRBJ2-7; D perhaps matches TRBD2 (6 bases). In germline, CDR1 is GTSNPN, CDR2 SVGIG (reference sequence). V lost 0 bases and J lost 3, with 15 bases in between. The CDR3 runs to 15 residues. CDR3 DNA: TGTGCCTGGAGTGTACTCGGGGGAGGATTCTACGAGCAGTACTTC. Its protein is CAWSVLGGGFYEQYF.

The J gene is TRBJ1-1, the V gene TRBV6-5; 9 bases agree with TRBD1. The CDR3 runs to 16 residues. V lost 4 bases and J lost 1; bases outside the gene matches: 7. The germline gives CDR1 MNHEY, CDR2 SVGAGI. The CDR3 is CASSLTGGLENTEAFF. CDR3 nucleotide sequence: TGTGCCAGCAGTTTAACAGGGGGCTTGGAGAACACTGAAGCTTTCTTT.

This clone was observed a few times. J is TRBJ2-1 and V is TRBV11-2, with 10 bases aligning to TRBD2. The length of the CDR3 is 16 residues. The ends lost 5 bases at V and 0 bases at J; junction bases unmatched: 4. The germline CDR1 and CDR2 sequences are SGHAT and FQNNGV. This CDR3 is CASSPRTSGSYNEQFF. CDR3 coding DNA: TGTGCCAGCAGCCCACGGACTAGCGGCTCCTACAATGAGCAGTTCTTC.

The chain has TRBV5-6 and TRBJ1-6; 8 positions match TRBD1. With 4 bases clipped from V and 8 bases from J, the junction kept 5 bases outside the gene matches. This CDR3 has 14 amino acids. CDR1 is SGHDT, CDR2 YYEEEE, per germline. This chain's CDR3 is CASSLQGGDSPLHF. The DNA of the CDR3 is TGTGCCAGCAGCCTACAGGGGGGCGATTCACCCCTCCACTTT.

This clone turned up a few times. The J gene is TRBJ1-1, the V gene TRBV30; no definite D call. The CDR3 has 14 residues. Germline lookup yields CDR1 GTSNPN and CDR2 SVGIG (reference sequence). V lost 2 bases and J 0 bases, leaving 10 bases between the germline ends. CDR3 DNA: TGTGCCTGGAGTATCATGGCCATGAACACTGAAGCTTTCTTT. Its translation: CAWSIMAMNTEAFF.

In this sample, this clone turned up a few times. This chain uses TRBV13 with TRBJ2-1, with 15 positions matching TRBD2. The J segment lost 12 bases and the V segment lost 7 bases, leaving 10 bases of the junction unmatched. Per the germline V gene, CDR1 is PRHDT and CDR2 is FYEKMQ (reference sequence). The CDR3 is 15 residues long. As DNA, the CDR3 is TGTGCCAGCACCTGGGGACTAGCGGGAGGTAGTAGGCAGTTCTTC. Encoded protein: CASTWGLAGGSRQFF.

The V call is TRBV28, the J call TRBJ2-3; the D gene is possibly TRBD2 (5 bases). Germline CDR1 is MDHEN and CDR2 is SYDVKM. Trimming removed 4 bases at V and 0 bases at J, with 8 bases between. The CDR3 runs to 14 residues. The CDR3 loop reads CASSWLASTDTQYF. The CDR3 DNA is TGTGCCAGCAGTTGGCTAGCTAGCACAGATACGCAGTATTTT. The full variable domain, in which reference TRBV28 and TRBJ2-3 provide the parts outside the CDR3, is DVKVTQSSRYLVKRTGEKVFLECVQDMDHENMFWYRQDPGLGLRLIYFSYDVKMKEKGDIPEGYSVSREKKERFSLILESASTNQTSMYLCASSWLASTDTQYFGPGTRLTVL.